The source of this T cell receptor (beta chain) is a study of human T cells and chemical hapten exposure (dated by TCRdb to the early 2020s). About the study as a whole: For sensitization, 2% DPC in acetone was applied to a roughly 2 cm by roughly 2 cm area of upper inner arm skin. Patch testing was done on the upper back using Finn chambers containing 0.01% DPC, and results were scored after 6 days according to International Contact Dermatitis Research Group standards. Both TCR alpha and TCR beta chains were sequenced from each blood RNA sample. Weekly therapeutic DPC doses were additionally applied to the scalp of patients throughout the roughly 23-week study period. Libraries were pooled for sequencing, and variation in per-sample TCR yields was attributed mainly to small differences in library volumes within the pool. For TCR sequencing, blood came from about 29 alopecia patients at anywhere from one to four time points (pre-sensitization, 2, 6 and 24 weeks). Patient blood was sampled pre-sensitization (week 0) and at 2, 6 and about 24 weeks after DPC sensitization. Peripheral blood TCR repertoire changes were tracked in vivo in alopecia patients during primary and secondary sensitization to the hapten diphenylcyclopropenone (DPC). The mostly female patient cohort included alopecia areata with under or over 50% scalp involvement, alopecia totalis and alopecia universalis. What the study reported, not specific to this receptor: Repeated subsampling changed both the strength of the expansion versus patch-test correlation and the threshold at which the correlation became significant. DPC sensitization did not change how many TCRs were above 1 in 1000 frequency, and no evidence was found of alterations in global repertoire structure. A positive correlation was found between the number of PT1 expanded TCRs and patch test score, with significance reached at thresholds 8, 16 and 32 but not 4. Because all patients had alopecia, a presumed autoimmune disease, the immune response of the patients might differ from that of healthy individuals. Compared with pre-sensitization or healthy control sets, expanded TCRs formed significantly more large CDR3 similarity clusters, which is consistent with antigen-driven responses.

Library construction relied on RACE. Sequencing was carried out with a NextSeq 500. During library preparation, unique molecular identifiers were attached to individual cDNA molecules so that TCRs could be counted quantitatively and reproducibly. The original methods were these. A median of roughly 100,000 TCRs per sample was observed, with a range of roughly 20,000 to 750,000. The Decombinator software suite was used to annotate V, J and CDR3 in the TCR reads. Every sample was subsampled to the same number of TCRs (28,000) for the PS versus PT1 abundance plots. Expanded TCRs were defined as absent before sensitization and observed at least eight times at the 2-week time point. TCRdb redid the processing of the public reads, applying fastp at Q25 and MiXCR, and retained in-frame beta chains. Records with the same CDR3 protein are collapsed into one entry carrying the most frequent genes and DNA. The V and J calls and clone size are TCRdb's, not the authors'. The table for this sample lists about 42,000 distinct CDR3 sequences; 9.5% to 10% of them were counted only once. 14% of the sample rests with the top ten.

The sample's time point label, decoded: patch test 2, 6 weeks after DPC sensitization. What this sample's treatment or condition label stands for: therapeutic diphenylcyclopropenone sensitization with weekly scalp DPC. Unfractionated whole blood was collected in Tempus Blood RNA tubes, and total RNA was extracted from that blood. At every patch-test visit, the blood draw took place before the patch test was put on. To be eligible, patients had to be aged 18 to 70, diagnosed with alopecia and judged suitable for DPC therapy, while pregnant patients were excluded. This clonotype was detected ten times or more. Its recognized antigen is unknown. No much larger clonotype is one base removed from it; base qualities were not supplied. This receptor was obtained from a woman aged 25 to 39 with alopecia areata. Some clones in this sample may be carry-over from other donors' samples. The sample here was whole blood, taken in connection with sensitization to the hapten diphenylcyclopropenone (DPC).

The sequenced DNA: TGCAGTGCTGCATCCTCCTACGAGCAGTACTTC. Translated, this gives CSAASSYEQYF. Recombination linked TRBV20-1 to TRBJ2-7, with no D gene named confidently. From the cysteine through the phenylalanine, the CDR3 covers 11 amino acids. Only the CDR3 portion is preserved as DNA: 33 bases, with reading frame beginning at the first base. V and J are truncated by 5 bases and 0 bases respectively, leaving an intervening sequence of 5 bases. As encoded in the germline V gene (reference sequence), CDR1 is DFQATT while CDR2 is SNEGSKA.